This TCR beta chain is drawn from a study of Ad26.COV2.S vaccination and SARS-CoV-2 variants. Indicated treatment: approximately 18 received Ad26.COV2.S at low or high dose, single or two shots; about five received placebo; per-sample allocation not given. Samples came from day 63 after the first vaccine or placebo injection. V lost 2 bases, J lost 0 bases, and 18 bases lay in between. This CDR3 has 18 amino acids. CDR1 is SGHRS, CDR2 YFSETQ, per germline. The assay was immunoSEQ multiplex PCR, and TCRdb's table has in-frame clones only and misses some. The table includes around 250,000 clones, roughly 89% detected once.

The source was peripheral blood, collected in a trial of Ad26.COV2.S vaccine versus placebo. The TCR sequence derives from a person aged 18 to 59 who received the Ad26.COV2.S COVID-19 vaccine or a placebo. The chain is built from TRBV5-1 and TRBJ1-3; D perhaps matches TRBD1 (5 bases). As DNA, the CDR3 is TGCGCCAGCAGCTTATCAGGGCCCTCCGGGCCCTCTGGAAACACCATATATTTT. Translating it yields CASSLSGPSGPSGNTIYF.